This T cell receptor beta chain was observed in a study of blood T cell repertoires in COVID-19. This CDR3 has 15 amino acids. The ends lost 6 bases at V and 4 bases at J; junction bases unmatched: 6. Germline V gene data show CDR1 as SGHVS and CDR2 as FQNEAQ. Profiled with immunoSEQ multiplex PCR; TCRdb holds only in-frame clones, not every one. The sample includes a few hundred thousand clones, approximately 80% of them seen just once. The sample consisted of PBMCs or T cells enriched from blood (not recorded which). The rearrangement links TRBV7-8 to TRBJ2-2, with 9 bases fitting TRBD1. This clonotype was sampled from a woman in her thirties or forties with acute COVID-19. In DNA, the CDR3 is TGTGCCAGCAGTCGGACAGGGGCGGGCACCGGGGAGCTGTTTTTT. Amino acids: CASSRTGAGTGELFF.